This T cell receptor (beta chain) originates from a study of neurological immune-mediated disorders. Trimming at V came to 6 bases and at J to 0 bases, leaving 6 bases not matched to a gene. Germline V lookup: CDR1 DFQATT, CDR2 SNEGSKA (reference sequence). CDR3 length: 15 amino acids. This clonotype was counted many times. TCRdb reprocessed the 5' RACE reads via MiXCR and lists one record per CDR3 protein. The sample has 50,000 to 55,000 distinct CDR3 sequences; roughly 3.8% are singletons. The chain employs TRBV20-1 and TRBJ2-1; 9 positions agree with TRBD2. The sequence was obtained from a man in his 60s with multiple sclerosis. The material sequenced was PBMCs. The CDR3 loop is CSAPSGRSSYNEQFF. The CDR3 coding sequence is TGCAGTGCACCGAGCGGGAGGAGCTCCTACAATGAGCAGTTCTTC.